This T cell receptor (beta chain) was recovered during a study of CD8 T cells in ankylosing spondylitis. Study outcomes and limitations: A TCR beta motif of under 10 highly homologous variants seemed to mark ankylosing spondylitis blood. Disease-linked clones proved CD8+ and comparatively uncommon in peripheral blood. Earlier reports found some motif variants in synovial fluid and blood in reactive arthritis.

Of note for this clonotype: Its target is not known.

The CDR3 is 15 amino acids. Germline loops: CDR1 SGHTA, CDR2 FQGNSA. With 6 bases clipped from V and 3 bases from J, the junction kept 9 bases outside the gene matches. Each CDR3 protein gets one entry after TCRdb re-called the 5' RACE reads with MiXCR. The repertoire includes about 100,000 distinct CDR3 sequences, 24% of them detected once, and 10% to 15% sits in the top ten. The sequenced sample was synovial fluid, either unsorted or a sorted T cell fraction (not recorded which). This chain joins TRBV7-2 and TRBJ1-1, with TRBD1 identical over 8 bases. The TCR sequence derives from a male donor with ankylosing spondylitis. The CDR3 DNA sequence: TGTGCCAGCAGTCCTGAACAGGGGGAGGACACTGAAGCTTTCTTT. This sequence encodes CASSPEQGEDTEAFF.